Shown below are 21 T cell receptor beta chains from a single sample sequenced in a study of control samples from healthy donors and cancer patients. The assay was immunoSEQ multiplex PCR, and TCRdb's table has in-frame clones only and misses some. The repertoire includes 140,000 to 150,000 clones, 75% to 90% of them detected once, and about 4.9% sits in the top ten. Sequencing input: blood. The receptors here all came from a man younger than 45 in good health.

The rearrangement links TRBV11-2 to TRBJ2-1; D uncertain. The CDR3 consists of 15 residues. Germline assignment: CDR1 SGHAT and CDR2 FQNNGV. The V end was cut by 0 bases, the J end by 4 bases, with 10 bases between. CDR3 residues: CASSLDWPSYNEQFF. The CDR3, as DNA: TGTGCCAGCAGCTTAGACTGGCCCTCTTACAATGAGCAGTTCTTC.

The rearrangement uses TRBV19 and TRBJ2-1; 10 positions agree with TRBD2. The CDR3 has 15 amino acids. CDR1 and CDR2 from the germline V gene are LNHDA and SQIVND (reference sequence). V lost 2 bases and J lost 4; bases outside the gene matches: 2. CDR3 in DNA: TGTGCCAGTAGTATACAACTAGCGGGATACAATGAGCAGTTCTTC. Translation gives CASSIQLAGYNEQFF.

The rearrangement joins TRBV12-3 or TRBV12-4 to TRBJ2-7, with a tentative D call TRBD2 (5 bases). With 4 bases removed from V and 6 bases from J, the gap between germline ends came to 13 bases. The CDR3 has 13 amino acids. In DNA, the CDR3 is TGTGCCAGCAGTTGGCTCCCAGGAGGCGAGCAGTACTTC. Encoded protein: CASSWLPGGEQYF.

The rearrangement links TRBV19 to TRBJ1-1; 8 bases line up with TRBD1. Trimming removed 7 bases from V and 5 bases from J; junction bases left unmatched: 9. CDR1 and CDR2 from the germline V gene are LNHDA and SQIVND (reference sequence). The CDR3 contains 14 residues. The DNA of the CDR3 is TGTGCCAGTAAACTCCAGGGGGCAGGAACTGAAGCTTTCTTT. Translated, it gives CASKLQGAGTEAFF. Full variable domain (remainder filled in from reference TRBV19 and TRBJ1-1): DGGITQSPKYLFRKEGQNVTLSCEQNLNHDAMYWYRQDPGQGLRLIYYSQIVNDFQKGDIAEGYSVSREKKESFPLTVTSAQKNPTAFYLCASKLQGAGTEAFFGQGTRLTVV.

V gene TRBV20-1 combines with J gene TRBJ2-7, with TRBD1 as a possible D gene (5 bases). Trimming pared 2 bases from V and 11 bases from J, leaving 7 bases between. This CDR3 is 9 amino acids long. Germline-derived CDR1 and CDR2 are DFQATT and SNEGSKA (reference sequence). This CDR3 is CSARLGEYF. The CDR3 DNA reads as TGCAGTGCTAGATTAGGGGAGTACTTC.

The J gene is TRBJ2-3, the V gene TRBV6-2 or TRBV6-3; D possibly corresponds to TRBD2 (5 bases). This CDR3 has 15 amino acids. Trimming took 5 bases from V and 2 from J, leaving 14 bases between them. Per germline, CDR1 MNHEY and CDR2 SVGEGT. This CDR3 is CASSSGSHLTDTQYF. The CDR3 nucleotides read TGTGCCAGCAGTAGCGGCAGTCACCTCACAGATACGCAGTATTTT.

The gene calls are TRBV30 and TRBJ2-3; D possibly corresponds to TRBD2 (6 bases). The CDR3 is made up of 15 amino acids. The germline V and J ends were trimmed by 0 bases and 6 bases, with 16 bases remaining between them. Germline V CDR1 and CDR2: GTSNPN, SVGIG (reference sequence). The CDR3 reads CAWSVPGRRADTQYF. The CDR3, as DNA: TGTGCCTGGAGTGTACCAGGGCGGAGGGCGGATACGCAGTATTTT.

This chain connects TRBV11-2 to TRBJ2-5; TRBD2 matches at 10 bases. The trim removed 1 base at V and 4 bases at J, leaving 3 bases unmatched. Germline V gene data show CDR1 as SGHAT and CDR2 as FQNNGV. The CDR3 extends over 15 amino acids. CDR3 nucleotides: TGTGCCAGCAGCTTAGCCGCTAGCGGGAGAGAGACCCAGTACTTC. Translating it yields CASSLAASGRETQYF. Complete variable domain (other parts from reference TRBV11-2 and TRBJ2-5): EAGVAQSPRYKIIEKRQSVAFWCNPISGHATLYWYQQILGQGPKLLIQFQNNGVVDDSQLPKDRFSAERLKGVDSTLKIQPAKLEDSAVYLCASSLAASGRETQYFGPGTRLLVL.

The table lists this clone with a count of one. This chain uses TRBV19 with TRBJ1-1, with D tentatively TRBD1 (5 bases). Germline CDR1 reads LNHDA; CDR2 reads SQIVND (reference sequence). The ends were cut back, 6 bases at V and 6 bases at J, with 23 bases in the middle. The CDR3 is 16 amino acids. The CDR3, as DNA: TGTGCCAGTAGCCATCGTGGGGGTGAGGGCAGCCCTGAAGCTTTCTTT. Its protein is CASSHRGGEGSPEAFF.

In its sample, this clone was seen a few times. The V and J genes are TRBV11-3 and TRBJ2-1; no clear D gene. V was shortened by 1 base and J by 0 bases, with 10 bases between the two germline ends. The CDR3 loop spans 16 amino acids. Germline V gene data show CDR1 as SGHNT and CDR2 as YENEEA. CDR3 amino acids: CASSLAQRSSYNEQFF. DNA for the CDR3: TGTGCCAGCAGCTTAGCGCAGCGCAGCTCCTACAATGAGCAGTTCTTC. Together with reference TRBV11-3 and TRBJ2-1, the CDR3 gives the full variable domain: EAGVVQSPRYKIIEKKQPVAFWCNPISGHNTLYWYLQNLGQGPELLIRYENEEAVDDSQLPKDRFSAERLKGVDSTLKIQPAELGDSAVYLCASSLAQRSSYNEQFFGPGTRLTVL.

The V and J genes are TRBV9 and TRBJ2-1; unclear D gene. The germline V and J ends were trimmed by 3 bases and 3 bases, with 7 bases remaining between them. CDR1 and CDR2 (germline): SGDLS, YYNGEE. The CDR3 is 13 residues long. CDR3 amino acids: CASSALFYNEQFF. The CDR3 DNA reads TGTGCCAGCAGCGCCCTATTCTACAATGAGCAGTTCTTC.

The rearrangement uses TRBV4-3 and TRBJ2-5; 9 bases are shared with TRBD2. The V and J ends lost 1 base and 1 base, in that order; junction bases with no gene match: 7. This CDR3 comprises 17 residues. The germline V gene has CDR1 LGHNA and CDR2 YSLEER. CDR3 nucleotide sequence: TGCGCCAGCAGCCAAGTCGCTAGCGGGGACCTCCAAGAGACCCAGTACTTC. Residues: CASSQVASGDLQETQYF.

The chain recombines TRBV6-1 with TRBJ2-3; 8 bases align to TRBD2. Germline CDR1 and CDR2: MNHNS and SASEGT. CDR3 size: 16 residues. V was clipped by 3 bases and J by 1 base; unmatched bases: 6. The CDR3 is CASSETPGGGTDTQYF. CDR3 DNA sequence: TGTGCCAGCAGTGAGACGCCGGGAGGGGGCACAGATACGCAGTATTTT.

V is TRBV5-1 and J is TRBJ1-1; 11 nucleotides line up with TRBD1. The CDR3 runs 15 residues. Germline V gene sequence: CDR1 SGHRS, CDR2 YFSETQ. Trimming took 4 bases from V and 4 from J; bases not matched to a gene: 6. The chain's CDR3 is CASSLTGTGGTEAFF. The CDR3 DNA reads TGCGCCAGCAGCCTTACCGGGACAGGGGGCACTGAAGCTTTCTTT.

This rearrangement joins TRBV19 to TRBJ2-5; D gene ambiguous. The length of the CDR3 is 13 residues. Trimming took 3 bases from V and 4 from J, leaving 9 bases between them. The V gene's germline CDR1 is LNHDA and CDR2 SQIVND (reference sequence). The CDR3 coding sequence is TGTGCCAGTAGTATGGTAGGCGCAGAGACCCAGTACTTC. Its translation: CASSMVGAETQYF.

This chain uses TRBV3-1 (or the pseudogene TRBV3-2) with TRBJ1-6; D not resolved. Germline V gene lookup returns CDR1 LGHDT and CDR2 YNNKEL (reference sequence). V dropped 7 bases and J dropped 0 bases, with 7 bases sitting between them. This CDR3 has 14 amino acids. CDR3 DNA sequence: TGTGCCAGCAAGTCAAACTCCTATAATTCACCCCTCCACTTT. As protein: CASKSNSYNSPLHF.

V and J are TRBV4-3 and TRBJ2-3; D unresolved. The CDR3 contains 16 residues. Germline V gene sequence: CDR1 LGHNA, CDR2 YSLEER. Trimming took 0 bases from V and 3 from J, leaving 13 bases between them. As DNA, the CDR3 is TGCGCCAGCAGCCAAGATTCAGGAAGCCCGACAGATACGCAGTATTTT. Translating gives CASSQDSGSPTDTQYF.

This clone appeared once. The chain has TRBV19 and TRBJ2-4; D gene unclear. This CDR3 contains 15 residues. Germline CDR1 LNHDA, CDR2 SQIVND (reference sequence). Trimming took 1 base from V and 1 from J, leaving 8 bases between them. Here the CDR3 reads CASSIAVGAKNIQYF. The CDR3 nucleotides read TGTGCCAGTAGTATAGCTGTGGGGGCCAAAAACATTCAGTACTTC.

The genes are TRBV15 and TRBJ2-7; 7 bases map to TRBD2. The CDR3 spans 13 residues. Germline values: CDR1 LNHNV, CDR2 YYDKDF (reference sequence). V shed 0 bases and J 6 bases; nucleotides not matched to a gene: 2. The CDR3 DNA reads TGTGCCACCAGCAGAGATCCGGGGGGCGAGCAGTACTTC. Translating gives CATSRDPGGEQYF.

The chain couples TRBV7-9 to TRBJ2-5, with 10 positions matching TRBD2. The junction had 14 bases not matched to a gene; V was cut back by 5 bases and J by 5 bases. CDR1 SEHNR and CDR2 FQNEAQ come from the germline V gene (reference sequence). The CDR3 is made up of 17 amino acids. The CDR3 protein is CASSKSSGGAVKETQYF. The CDR3 nucleotides are TGTGCCAGCAGCAAGAGCAGCGGGGGGGCGGTAAAGGAGACCCAGTACTTC.

The chain has TRBV27 and TRBJ1-5, with a tentative D call TRBD1 (5 bases). The germline V and J ends were trimmed by 6 bases and 4 bases, with 16 bases remaining between them. The germline gives CDR1 MNHEY, CDR2 SMNVEV (reference sequence). The CDR3 consists of 15 residues. The DNA of the CDR3 is TGTGCCAGCAGCAGCACTGGGTCAGGGAATCAGCCCCAGCATTTT. This encodes CASSSTGSGNQPQHF.